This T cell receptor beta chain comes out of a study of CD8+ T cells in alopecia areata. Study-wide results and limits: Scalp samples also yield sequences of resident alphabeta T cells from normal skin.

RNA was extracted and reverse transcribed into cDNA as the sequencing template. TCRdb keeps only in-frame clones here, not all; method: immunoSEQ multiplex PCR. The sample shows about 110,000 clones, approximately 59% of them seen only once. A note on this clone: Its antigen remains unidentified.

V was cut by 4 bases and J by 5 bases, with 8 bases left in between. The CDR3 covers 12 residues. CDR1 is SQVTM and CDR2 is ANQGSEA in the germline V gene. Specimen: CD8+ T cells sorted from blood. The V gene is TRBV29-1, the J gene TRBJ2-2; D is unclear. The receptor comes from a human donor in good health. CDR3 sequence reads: CSVVEWTGELFF. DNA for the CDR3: TGCAGCGTTGTGGAATGGACCGGGGAGCTGTTTTTT.